This T cell receptor beta chain was recorded in a study of monozygotic twins with inflammatory bowel disease. General study findings and limits: Repertoire similarity was not found to differ between concordant and discordant twins, possibly from limited power. Among IBD patients, TCRbeta diversity (inverse Simpson) was lower than in healthy co-twins.

Per-sample cDNA came from eight separate reactions. Template switching was used to attach UMIs, which incorporated a 6-nucleotide sample barcode. TCRdb reanalyzed the 5' RACE reads, giving one entry per CDR3 protein sequence and no DNA. The sample data list about 150,000 distinct CDR3 sequences. Germline V CDR1 and CDR2: SQVTM, ANQGSEA. The CDR3 spans 14 residues. A word on this clonotype: As yet, its antigen is unknown.

This sequence originates from a human donor with ulcerative colitis or Crohn's disease, or a healthy co-twin of an affected twin (not recorded which). The sequenced sample was blood. The chain has TRBV29-1 and TRBJ1-1; TCRdb's assignment of TRBD1 cannot be checked, as there is no DNA. CDR3 residues: CSVVDQGAPTEAFF. Full variable domain (remainder filled in from reference TRBV29-1 and TRBJ1-1): SAVISQKPSRDICQRGTSLTIQCQVDSQVTMMFWYRQQPGQSLTLIATANQGSEATYESGFVIDKFPISRPNLTFSTLTVSNMSPEDSSIYLCSVVDQGAPTEAFFGQGTRLTVV.